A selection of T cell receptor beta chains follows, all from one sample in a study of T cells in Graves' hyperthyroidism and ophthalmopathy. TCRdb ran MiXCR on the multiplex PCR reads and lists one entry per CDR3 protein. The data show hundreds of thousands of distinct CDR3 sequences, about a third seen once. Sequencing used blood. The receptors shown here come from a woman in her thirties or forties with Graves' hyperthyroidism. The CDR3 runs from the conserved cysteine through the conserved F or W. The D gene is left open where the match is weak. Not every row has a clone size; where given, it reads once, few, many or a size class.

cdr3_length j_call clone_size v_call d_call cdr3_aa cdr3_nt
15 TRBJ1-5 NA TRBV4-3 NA CASSQEGGGNQPQHF TGCGCCAGCAGCCAAGAAGGGGGGGGAAATCAGCCCCAGCATTTT
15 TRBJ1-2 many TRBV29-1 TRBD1 CSVDTGSGTDYGYTF TGCAGCGTTGATACAGGGTCCGGGACAGACTATGGCTACACCTTC
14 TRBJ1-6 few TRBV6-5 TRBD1 CASSYSTGSSPLHF TGTGCCAGCAGTTACTCGACAGGGTCCTCACCCCTCCACTTT
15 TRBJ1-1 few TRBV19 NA CASSITRVRETEAFF TGTGCCAGTAGTATTACCAGGGTTCGAGAAACTGAAGCTTTCTTT
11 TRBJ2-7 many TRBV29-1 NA CSVGLTYEQYF TGCAGCGTTGGATTGACCTACGAGCAGTACTTC
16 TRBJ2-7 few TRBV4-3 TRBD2 CASSQDGTSGYYEQYF TGCGCCAGCAGCCAAGATGGGACTAGCGGGTACTACGAGCAGTACTTC
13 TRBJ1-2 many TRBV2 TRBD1 CASRTGAGDGYTF TGTGCCAGCAGAACAGGGGCTGGCGATGGCTACACCTTC
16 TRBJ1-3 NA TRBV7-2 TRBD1 CASSASAGTGGNTIYF TGTGCCAGTAGTGCCAGTGCCGGGACAGGAGGAAACACCATATATTTT
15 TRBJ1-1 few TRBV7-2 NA CASSRDWAQDTEAFF TGTGCCAGCAGCCGAGATTGGGCACAGGACACTGAAGCTTTCTTT
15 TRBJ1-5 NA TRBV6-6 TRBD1 CASRLTGGQNQPQHF TGTGCCAGCAGATTAACAGGGGGCCAGAATCAGCCCCAGCATTTT
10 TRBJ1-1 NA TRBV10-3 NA CAIRVSEAFF TGTGCCATCAGGGTTTCTGAAGCTTTCTTT
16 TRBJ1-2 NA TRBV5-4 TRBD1 CASSQPKGALGYGYTF TGTGCCAGCAGCCAACCTAAGGGGGCCCTCGGCTATGGCTACACCTTC
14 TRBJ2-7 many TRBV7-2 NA CASSLIRTFGEQYF TGTGCCAGCAGCTTGATCCGGACTTTCGGCGAGCAGTACTTC
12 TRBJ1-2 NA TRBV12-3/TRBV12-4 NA CASSSGNYSYAF TGTGCCAGCAGTTCAGGGAACTATAGCTACGCCTTC
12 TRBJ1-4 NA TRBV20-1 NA CSATLGGEKLFF TGCAGTGCCACCCTTGGCGGTGAAAAACTGTTTTTT
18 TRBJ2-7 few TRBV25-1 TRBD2 CASSASGTSGPSSYEQYF TGTGCCAGCAGTGCCTCCGGGACTAGCGGCCCGAGCTCCTACGAGCAGTACTTC
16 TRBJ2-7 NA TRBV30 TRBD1 CAWSPKGAIGLYEQYF TGTGCCTGGAGTCCCAAGGGGGCCATAGGACTTTACGAGCAGTACTTC
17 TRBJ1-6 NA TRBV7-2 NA CASSLGAGSSYNSPLHF TGTGCCAGCAGCTTGGGTGCAGGGTCCTCCTATAATTCACCCCTCCACTTT
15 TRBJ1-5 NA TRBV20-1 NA CSARDLAGGRQPQHF TGCAGTGCTAGAGATCTCGCGGGGGGTCGTCAGCCCCAGCATTTT
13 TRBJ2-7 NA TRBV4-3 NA CASSQEVGYEQYF TGCGCCAGCAGCCAAGAAGTGGGCTACGAGCAGTACTTC
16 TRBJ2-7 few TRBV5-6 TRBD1 CASSSTGQGTTYEQYF TGTGCCAGCAGCTCCACGGGACAGGGGACCACCTACGAGCAGTACTTC
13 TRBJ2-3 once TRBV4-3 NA CASSQDRADSTLF TGCGCCAGCAGCCAAGATAGGGCCGACTCCACCTTATTT
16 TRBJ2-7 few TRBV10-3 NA CASSPGRALVPYEQYF TGTGCCAGCAGTCCTGGCCGGGCCTTAGTTCCATACGAGCAGTACTTC
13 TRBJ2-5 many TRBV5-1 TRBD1 CASGRDSEETQYF TGCGCCAGCGGCCGGGACAGCGAAGAGACCCAGTACTTC
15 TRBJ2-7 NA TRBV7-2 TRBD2 CASSLLAGGSDEQYF TGTGCCAGCAGCTTATTAGCGGGAGGGTCAGACGAGCAGTACTTC
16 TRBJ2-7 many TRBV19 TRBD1 CASSILRGTGVDEQYF TGTGCCAGTAGTATTCTCCGAGGGACAGGCGTGGACGAGCAGTACTTC
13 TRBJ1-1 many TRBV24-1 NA CATSAGAGTEAFF TGTGCCACCAGCGCAGGTGCGGGGACTGAAGCTTTCTTT
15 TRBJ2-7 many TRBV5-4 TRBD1 CASSTAGTGSYEQYF TGTGCCAGCAGCACCGCCGGGACAGGATCCTACGAGCAGTACTTC
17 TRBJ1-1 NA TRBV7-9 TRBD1 CASSLGEGTGQNTEAFF TGTGCCAGCAGTTTGGGGGAGGGGACAGGGCAAAACACTGAAGCTTTCTTT
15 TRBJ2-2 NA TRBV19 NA CASSIPDRNTGELFF TGTGCCAGTAGTATCCCGGACAGGAACACCGGGGAGCTGTTTTTT
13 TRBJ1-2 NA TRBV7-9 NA CASSHRDKHGYTF TGTGCCAGCAGCCACCGGGACAAACATGGCTACACCTTC